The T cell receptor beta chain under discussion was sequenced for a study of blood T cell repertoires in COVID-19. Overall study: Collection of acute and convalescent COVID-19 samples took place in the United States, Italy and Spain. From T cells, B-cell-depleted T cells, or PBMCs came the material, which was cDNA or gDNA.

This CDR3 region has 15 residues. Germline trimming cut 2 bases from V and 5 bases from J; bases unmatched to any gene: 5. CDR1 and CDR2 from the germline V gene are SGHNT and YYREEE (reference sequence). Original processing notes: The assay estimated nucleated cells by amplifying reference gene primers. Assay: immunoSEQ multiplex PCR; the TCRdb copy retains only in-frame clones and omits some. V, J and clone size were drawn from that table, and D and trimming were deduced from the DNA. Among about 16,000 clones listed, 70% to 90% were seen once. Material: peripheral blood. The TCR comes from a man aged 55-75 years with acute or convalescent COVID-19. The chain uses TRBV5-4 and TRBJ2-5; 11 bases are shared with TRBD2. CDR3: CASSFSGRAYETQYF. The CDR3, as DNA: TGTGCCAGCAGCTTTAGCGGGAGGGCCTATGAGACCCAGTACTTC. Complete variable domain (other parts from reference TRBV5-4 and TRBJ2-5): ETGVTQSPTHLIKTRGQQVTLRCSSQSGHNTVSWYQQALGQGPQFIFQYYREEENGRGNFPPRFSGLQFPNYSSELNVNALELDDSALYLCASSFSGRAYETQYFGPGTRLLVL.